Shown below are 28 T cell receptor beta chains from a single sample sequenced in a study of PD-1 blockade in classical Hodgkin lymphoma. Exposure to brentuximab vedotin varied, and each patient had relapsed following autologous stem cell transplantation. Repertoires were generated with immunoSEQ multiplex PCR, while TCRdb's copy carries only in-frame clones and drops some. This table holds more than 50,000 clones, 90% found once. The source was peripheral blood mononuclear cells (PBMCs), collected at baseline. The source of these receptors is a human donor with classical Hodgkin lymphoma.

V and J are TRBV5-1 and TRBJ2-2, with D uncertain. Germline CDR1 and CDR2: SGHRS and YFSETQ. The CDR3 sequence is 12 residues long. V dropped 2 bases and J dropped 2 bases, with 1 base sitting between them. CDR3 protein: CASSLNTGELFF. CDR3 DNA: TGCGCCAGCAGCTTAAACACCGGGGAGCTGTTTTTT.

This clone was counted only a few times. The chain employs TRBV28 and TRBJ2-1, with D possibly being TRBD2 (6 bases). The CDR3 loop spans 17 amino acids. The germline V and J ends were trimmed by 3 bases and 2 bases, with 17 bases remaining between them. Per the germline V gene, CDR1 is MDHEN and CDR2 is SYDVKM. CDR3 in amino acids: CASSLPFTSYPYNEQFF. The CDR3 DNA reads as TGTGCCAGCAGTTTGCCCTTCACTAGCTACCCCTACAATGAGCAGTTCTTC.

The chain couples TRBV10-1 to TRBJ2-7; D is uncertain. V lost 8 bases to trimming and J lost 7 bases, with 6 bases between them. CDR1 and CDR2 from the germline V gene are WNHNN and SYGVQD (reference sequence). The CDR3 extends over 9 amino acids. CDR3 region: CASGTEQYF. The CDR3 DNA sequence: TGCGCCAGCGGTACAGAGCAGTACTTC.

The CDR3 nucleotides are TGTGCCAGCAGCTTAAGGAGATTCTCCTACAATGAGCAGTTCTTC. Amino acids: CASSLRRFSYNEQFF. The chain joins TRBV13 to TRBJ2-1; the D is unclear. V lost 2 bases to trimming and J lost 0 bases, with 8 bases between them. Germline-derived CDR1 and CDR2 are PRHDT and FYEKMQ (reference sequence). CDR3 length: 15 amino acids.

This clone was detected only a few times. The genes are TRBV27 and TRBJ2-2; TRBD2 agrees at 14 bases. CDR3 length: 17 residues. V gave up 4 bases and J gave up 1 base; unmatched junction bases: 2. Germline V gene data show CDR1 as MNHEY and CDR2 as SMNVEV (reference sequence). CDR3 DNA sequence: TGTGCCAGCAGTTGGGGACTAGCGGGGGAGAACACCGGGGAGCTGTTTTTT. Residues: CASSWGLAGENTGELFF.

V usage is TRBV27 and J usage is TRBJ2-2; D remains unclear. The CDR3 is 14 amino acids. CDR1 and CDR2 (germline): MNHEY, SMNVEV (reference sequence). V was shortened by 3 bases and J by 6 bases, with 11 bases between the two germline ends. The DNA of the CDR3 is TGTGCCAGCAGTTTTCGGCAGGTAGCCGGGGAGCTGTTTTTT. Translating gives CASSFRQVAGELFF.

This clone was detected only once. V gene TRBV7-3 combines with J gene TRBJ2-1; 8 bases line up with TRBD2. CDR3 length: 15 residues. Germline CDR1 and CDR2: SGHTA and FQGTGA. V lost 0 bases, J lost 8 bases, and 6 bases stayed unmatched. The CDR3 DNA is TGTGCCAGCAGCTTAACCGGGACTAGTTGGGATGAGCAGTTCTTC. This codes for CASSLTGTSWDEQFF.

CDR3 residues: CASSRTSGVSYNEQFF. The CDR3 nucleotides read TGTGCCAGCAGCCGGACTAGCGGGGTGTCCTACAATGAGCAGTTCTTC. The chain is built from TRBV11-2 and TRBJ2-1; 12 bases are shared with TRBD2. The germline V gene has CDR1 SGHAT and CDR2 FQNNGV. After removal of 5 bases from V and 1 base from J, the junction contained 3 bases not matched to a gene. The CDR3 extends over 16 amino acids. Combining the CDR3 with reference TRBV11-2 and TRBJ2-1 gives the whole variable domain EAGVAQSPRYKIIEKRQSVAFWCNPISGHATLYWYQQILGQGPKLLIQFQNNGVVDDSQLPKDRFSAERLKGVDSTLKIQPAKLEDSAVYLCASSRTSGVSYNEQFFGPGTRLTVL.

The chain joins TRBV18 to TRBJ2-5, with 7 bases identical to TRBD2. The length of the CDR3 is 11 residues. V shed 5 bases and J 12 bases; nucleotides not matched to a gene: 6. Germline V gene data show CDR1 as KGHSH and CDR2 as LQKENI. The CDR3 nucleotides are TGTGCCAGCTCAGAGGGGCTAGCGGAGTACTTC. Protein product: CASSEGLAEYF.

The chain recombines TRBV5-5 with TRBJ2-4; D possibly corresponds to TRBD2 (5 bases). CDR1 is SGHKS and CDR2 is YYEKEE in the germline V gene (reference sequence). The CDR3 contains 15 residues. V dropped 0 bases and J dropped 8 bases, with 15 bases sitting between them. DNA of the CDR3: TGTGCCAGCAGCTTGGACGGCAGAGGCGGGTACATTCAGTACTTC. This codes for CASSLDGRGGYIQYF.

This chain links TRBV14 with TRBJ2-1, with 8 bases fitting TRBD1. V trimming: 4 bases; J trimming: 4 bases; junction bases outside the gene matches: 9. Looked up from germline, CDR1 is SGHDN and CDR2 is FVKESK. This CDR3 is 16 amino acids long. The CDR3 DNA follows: TGTGCCAGCAGCCCGTGGACAGGGCTGAGATACAATGAGCAGTTCTTC. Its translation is CASSPWTGLRYNEQFF.

For the CDR3, the DNA is TGTGCCAGCAGCCAAGTTACGGATACGCAGTATTTT. Protein product: CASSQVTDTQYF. V gene TRBV4-2 combines with J gene TRBJ2-3; D uncertain. Trimming stripped 1 base from V and 6 bases from J, with 5 bases between. This CDR3 region has 12 residues. Germline V lookup: CDR1 LGHNA, CDR2 YNFKEQ.

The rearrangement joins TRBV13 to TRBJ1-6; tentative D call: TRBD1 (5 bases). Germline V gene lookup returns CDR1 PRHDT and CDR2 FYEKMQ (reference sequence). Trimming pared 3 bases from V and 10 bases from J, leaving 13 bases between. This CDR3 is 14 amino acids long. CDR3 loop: CASSFPGGGSPLHF. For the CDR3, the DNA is TGTGCCAGCAGCTTTCCCGGGGGAGGCTCACCCCTCCACTTT.

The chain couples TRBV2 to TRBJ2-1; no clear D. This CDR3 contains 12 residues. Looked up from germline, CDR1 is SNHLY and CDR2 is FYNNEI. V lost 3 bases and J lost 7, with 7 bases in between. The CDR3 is CASSDTRNEQFF. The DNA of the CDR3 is TGTGCCAGCAGTGATACCCGTAATGAGCAGTTCTTC.

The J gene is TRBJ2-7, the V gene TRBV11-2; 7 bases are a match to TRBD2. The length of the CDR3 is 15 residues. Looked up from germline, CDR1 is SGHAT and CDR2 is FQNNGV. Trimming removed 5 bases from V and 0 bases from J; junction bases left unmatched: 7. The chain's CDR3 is CASSPTSRSSYEQYF. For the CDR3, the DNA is TGTGCCAGCAGCCCGACTAGCAGGAGCTCCTACGAGCAGTACTTC.

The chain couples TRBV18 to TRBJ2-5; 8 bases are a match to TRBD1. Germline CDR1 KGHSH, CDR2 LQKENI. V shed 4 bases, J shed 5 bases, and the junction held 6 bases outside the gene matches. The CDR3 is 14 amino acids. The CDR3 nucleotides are TGTGCCAGCTCACAGGACAGGGAGGTCGAGACCCAGTACTTC. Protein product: CASSQDREVETQYF.

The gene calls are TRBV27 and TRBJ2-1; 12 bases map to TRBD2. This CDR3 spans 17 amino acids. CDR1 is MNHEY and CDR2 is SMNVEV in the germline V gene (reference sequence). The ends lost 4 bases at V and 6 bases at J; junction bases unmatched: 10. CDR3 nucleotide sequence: TGTGCCAGCAGTTACCCGGCCGGGACTAGCGGGTTCAATGAGCAGTTCTTC. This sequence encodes CASSYPAGTSGFNEQFF.

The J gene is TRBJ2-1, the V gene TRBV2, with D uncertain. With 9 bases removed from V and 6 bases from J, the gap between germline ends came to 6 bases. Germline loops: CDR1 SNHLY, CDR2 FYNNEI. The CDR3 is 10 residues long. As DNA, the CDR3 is TGTGCCAGAGGTGGCAATGAGCAGTTCTTC. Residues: CARGGNEQFF. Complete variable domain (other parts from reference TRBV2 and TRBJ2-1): EPEVTQTPSHQVTQMGQEVILRCVPISNHLYFYWYRQILGQKVEFLVSFYNNEISEKSEIFDDQFSVERPDGSNFTLKIRSTKLEDSAMYFCARGGNEQFFGPGTRLTVL.

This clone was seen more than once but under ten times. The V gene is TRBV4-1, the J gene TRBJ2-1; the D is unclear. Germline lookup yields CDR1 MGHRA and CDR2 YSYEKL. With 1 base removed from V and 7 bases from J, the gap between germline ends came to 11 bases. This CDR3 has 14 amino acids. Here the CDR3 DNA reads TGCGCCAGCAGCCAAGTAGACGGTACAAATGAGCAGTTCTTC. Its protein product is CASSQVDGTNEQFF.

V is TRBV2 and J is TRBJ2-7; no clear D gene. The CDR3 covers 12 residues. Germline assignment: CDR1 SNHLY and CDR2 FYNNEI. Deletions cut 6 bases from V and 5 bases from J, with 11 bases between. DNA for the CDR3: TGTGCCAGCAGATGGGCGCAGGACGAGCAGTACTTC. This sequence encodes CASRWAQDEQYF.

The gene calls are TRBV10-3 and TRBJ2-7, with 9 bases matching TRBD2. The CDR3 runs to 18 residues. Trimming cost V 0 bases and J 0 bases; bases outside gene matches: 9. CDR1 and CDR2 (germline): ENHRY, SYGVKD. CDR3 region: CAISESLAGLVTSYEQYF. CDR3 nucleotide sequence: TGTGCCATCAGTGAGTCTCTAGCGGGACTAGTCACCTCCTACGAGCAGTACTTC.

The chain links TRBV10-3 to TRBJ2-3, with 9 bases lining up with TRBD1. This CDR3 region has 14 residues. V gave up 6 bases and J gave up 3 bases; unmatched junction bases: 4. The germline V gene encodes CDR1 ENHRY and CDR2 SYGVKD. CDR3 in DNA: TGTGCCATCAGACCCGGGACAGGGACAGATACGCAGTATTTT. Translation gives CAIRPGTGTDTQYF.

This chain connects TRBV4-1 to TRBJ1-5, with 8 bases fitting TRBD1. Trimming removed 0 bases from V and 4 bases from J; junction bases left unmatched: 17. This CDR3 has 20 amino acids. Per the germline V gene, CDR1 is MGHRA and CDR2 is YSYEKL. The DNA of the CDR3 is TGCGCCAGCAGCCAAGATACGGCGGACAGGGACTTAATCGGGAATCAGCCCCAGCATTTT. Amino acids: CASSQDTADRDLIGNQPQHF.

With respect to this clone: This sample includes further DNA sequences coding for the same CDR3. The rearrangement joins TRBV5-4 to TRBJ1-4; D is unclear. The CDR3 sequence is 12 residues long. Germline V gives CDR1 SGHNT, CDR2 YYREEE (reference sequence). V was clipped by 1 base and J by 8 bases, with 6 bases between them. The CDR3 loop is CASSLTGEKLFF. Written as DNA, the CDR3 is TGTGCCAGCAGCTTGACGGGGGAAAAACTGTTTTTT.

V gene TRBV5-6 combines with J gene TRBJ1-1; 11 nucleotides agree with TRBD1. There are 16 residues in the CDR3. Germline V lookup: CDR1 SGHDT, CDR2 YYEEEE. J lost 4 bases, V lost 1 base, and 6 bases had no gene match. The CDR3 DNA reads TGTGCCAGCAGCTTGATCGGACAGGGGGCGGGCACTGAAGCTTTCTTT. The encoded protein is CASSLIGQGAGTEAFF.

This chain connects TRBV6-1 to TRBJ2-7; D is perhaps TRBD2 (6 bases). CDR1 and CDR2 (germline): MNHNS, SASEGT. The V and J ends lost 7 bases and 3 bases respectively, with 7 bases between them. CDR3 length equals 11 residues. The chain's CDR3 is CASKRVYEQYF. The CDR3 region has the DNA TGTGCCAGCAAGCGGGTCTACGAGCAGTACTTC.

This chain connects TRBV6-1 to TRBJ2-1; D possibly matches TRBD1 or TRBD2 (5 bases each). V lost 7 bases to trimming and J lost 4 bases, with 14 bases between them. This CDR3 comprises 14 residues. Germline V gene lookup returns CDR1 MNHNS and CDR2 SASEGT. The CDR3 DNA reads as TGTGCCAGCATGAGGGGACCGACGTACAATGAGCAGTTCTTC. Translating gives CASMRGPTYNEQFF.

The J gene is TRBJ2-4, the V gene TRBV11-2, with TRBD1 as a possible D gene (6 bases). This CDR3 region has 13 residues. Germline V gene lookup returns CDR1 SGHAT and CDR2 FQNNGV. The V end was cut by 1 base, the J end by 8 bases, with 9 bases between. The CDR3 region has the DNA TGTGCCAGCAGCTTAGTCAGGGGTGACATTCAGTACTTC. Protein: CASSLVRGDIQYF.